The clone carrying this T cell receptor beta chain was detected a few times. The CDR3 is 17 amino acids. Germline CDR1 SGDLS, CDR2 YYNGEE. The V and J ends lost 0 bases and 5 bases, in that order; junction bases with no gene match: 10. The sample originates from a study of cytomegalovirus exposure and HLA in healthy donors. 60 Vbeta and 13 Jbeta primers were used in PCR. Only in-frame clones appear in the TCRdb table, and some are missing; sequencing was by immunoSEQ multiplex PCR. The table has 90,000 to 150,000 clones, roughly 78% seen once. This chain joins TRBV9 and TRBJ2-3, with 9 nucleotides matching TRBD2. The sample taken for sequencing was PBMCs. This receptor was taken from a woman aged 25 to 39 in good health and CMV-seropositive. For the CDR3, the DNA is TGTGCCAGCAGCGTAGCATGGGGGGGACTAGCTAGAGATACGCAGTATTTT. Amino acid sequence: CASSVAWGGLARDTQYF.